The clone carrying this TCR beta chain was counted a few times. Its antigen is unidentified. TCRdb ran MiXCR on the reads and lists one entry per CDR3 protein. Of about 920,000 distinct CDR3 sequences in the sample, 31% were seen once. The CDR3 is 14 residues long. V was clipped by 6 bases and J by 3 bases, with 14 bases between them. The germline V gene has CDR1 LNHDA and CDR2 SQIVND (reference sequence). This entry is derived from a study of T cell repertoires in cytomegalovirus infection. Background on the study: Selection of CMV epitopes for the study included recently identified HLA-C-restricted and well-studied HLA-B-restricted ones. A matching HLA type, together with CMV infection, was signaled by public TCR beta signatures.

Study findings and constraints: Predominance within the ex vivo response was attributable to HLA-C-restricted CMV-specific TCR beta clonotypes.

The genes are TRBV19 and TRBJ1-1; D might be TRBD1 (6 bases). The sequenced sample was cultured CD8+ T cells from PBMCs, obtained from culture after CMV antigen stimulation. The TCR originated in a human donor in good health (CMV status not recorded). Some clones in this sample may be carry-over from other donors' samples. This CDR3 reads CASSLWPGDTEAFF. CDR3 nucleotides: TGTGCCAGTAGCCTTTGGCCAGGGGACACTGAAGCTTTCTTT.